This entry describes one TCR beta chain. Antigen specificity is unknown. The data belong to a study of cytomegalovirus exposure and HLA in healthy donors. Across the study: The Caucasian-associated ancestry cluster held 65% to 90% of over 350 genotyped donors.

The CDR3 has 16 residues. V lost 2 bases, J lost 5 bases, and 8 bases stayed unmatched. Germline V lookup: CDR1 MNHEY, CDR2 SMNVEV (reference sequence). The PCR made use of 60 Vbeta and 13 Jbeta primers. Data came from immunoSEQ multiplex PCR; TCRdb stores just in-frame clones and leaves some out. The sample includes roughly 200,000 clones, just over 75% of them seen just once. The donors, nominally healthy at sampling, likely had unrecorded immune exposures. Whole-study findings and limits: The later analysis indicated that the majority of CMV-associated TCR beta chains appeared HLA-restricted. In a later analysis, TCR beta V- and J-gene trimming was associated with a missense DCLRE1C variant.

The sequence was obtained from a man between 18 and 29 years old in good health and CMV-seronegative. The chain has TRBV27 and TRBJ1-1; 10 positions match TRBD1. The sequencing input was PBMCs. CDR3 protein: CASSLGQGVGWTEAFF. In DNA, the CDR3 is TGTGCCAGCAGTTTAGGACAGGGGGTCGGATGGACTGAAGCTTTCTTT.